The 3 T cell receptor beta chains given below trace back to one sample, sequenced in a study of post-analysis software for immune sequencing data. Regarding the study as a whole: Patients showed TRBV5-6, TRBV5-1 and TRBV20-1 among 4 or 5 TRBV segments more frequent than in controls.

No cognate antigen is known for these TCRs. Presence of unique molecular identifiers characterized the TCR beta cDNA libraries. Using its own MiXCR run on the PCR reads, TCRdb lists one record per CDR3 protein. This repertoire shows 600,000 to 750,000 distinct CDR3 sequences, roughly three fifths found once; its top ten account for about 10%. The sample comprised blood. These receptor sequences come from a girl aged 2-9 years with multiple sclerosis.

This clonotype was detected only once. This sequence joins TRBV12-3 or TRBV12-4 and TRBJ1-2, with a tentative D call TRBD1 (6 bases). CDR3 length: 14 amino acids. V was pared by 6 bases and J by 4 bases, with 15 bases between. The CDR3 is CASRDRIDPYGYTF. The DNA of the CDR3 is TGTGCCAGCAGAGACAGGATAGATCCCTATGGCTACACCTTC.

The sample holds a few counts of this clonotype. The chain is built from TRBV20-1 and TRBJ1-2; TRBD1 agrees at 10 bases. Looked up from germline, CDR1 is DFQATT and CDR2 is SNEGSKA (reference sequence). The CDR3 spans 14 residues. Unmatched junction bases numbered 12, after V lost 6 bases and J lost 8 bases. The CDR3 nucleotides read TGCAGTGCCACTACTCCCGGGACAGGGGACGGCTACACCTTC. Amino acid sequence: CSATTPGTGDGYTF.

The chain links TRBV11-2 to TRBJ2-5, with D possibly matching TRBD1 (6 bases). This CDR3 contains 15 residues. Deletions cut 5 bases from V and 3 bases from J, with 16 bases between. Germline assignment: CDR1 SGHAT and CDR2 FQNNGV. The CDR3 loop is CASSLGQSVEETQYF. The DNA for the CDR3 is TGTGCCAGCAGCCTAGGACAGTCGGTGGAAGAGACCCAGTACTTC.